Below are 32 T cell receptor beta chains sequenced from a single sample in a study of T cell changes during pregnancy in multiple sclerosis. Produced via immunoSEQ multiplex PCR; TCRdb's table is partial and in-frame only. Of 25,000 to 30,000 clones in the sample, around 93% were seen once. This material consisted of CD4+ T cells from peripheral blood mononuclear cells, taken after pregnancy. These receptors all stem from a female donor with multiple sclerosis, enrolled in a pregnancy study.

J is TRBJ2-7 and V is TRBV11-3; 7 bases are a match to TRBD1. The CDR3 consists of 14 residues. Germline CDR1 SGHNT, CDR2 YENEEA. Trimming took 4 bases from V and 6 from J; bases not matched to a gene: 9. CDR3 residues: CASSSTGDRGEQYF. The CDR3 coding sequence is TGTGCCAGCAGCTCTACAGGGGATCGAGGCGAGCAGTACTTC.

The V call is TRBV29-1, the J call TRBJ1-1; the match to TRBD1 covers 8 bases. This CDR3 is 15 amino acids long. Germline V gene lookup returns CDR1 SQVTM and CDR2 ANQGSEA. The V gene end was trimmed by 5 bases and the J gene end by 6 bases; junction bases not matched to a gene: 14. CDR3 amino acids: CSVLYLDRAKSEAFF. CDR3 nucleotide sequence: TGCAGCGTTCTTTATTTGGACAGGGCGAAATCTGAAGCTTTCTTT.

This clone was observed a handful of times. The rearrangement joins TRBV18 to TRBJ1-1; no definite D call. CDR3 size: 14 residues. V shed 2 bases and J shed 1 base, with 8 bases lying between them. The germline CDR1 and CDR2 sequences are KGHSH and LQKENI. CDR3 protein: CASSPTVPNTEAFF. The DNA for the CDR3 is TGTGCCAGCTCACCAACGGTTCCGAACACTGAAGCTTTCTTT.

The CDR3 bases are TGTGCCAGCAGCTTACTAGCGGGAGGAAACGGGGAGCTGTTTTTT. Its translation: CASSLLAGGNGELFF. The chain links TRBV7-8 to TRBJ2-2, with 11 bases lining up with TRBD2. The germline gives CDR1 SGHVS, CDR2 FQNEAQ. After removal of 2 bases from V and 7 bases from J, the junction contained 3 bases not matched to a gene. There are 15 residues in the CDR3.

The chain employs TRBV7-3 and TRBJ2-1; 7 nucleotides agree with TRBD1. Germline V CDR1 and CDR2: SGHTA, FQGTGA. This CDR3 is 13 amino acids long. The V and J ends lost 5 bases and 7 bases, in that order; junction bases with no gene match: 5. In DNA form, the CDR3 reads TGTGCCAGCAGCGGAGACAGGGCGAATGAGCAGTTCTTC. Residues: CASSGDRANEQFF.

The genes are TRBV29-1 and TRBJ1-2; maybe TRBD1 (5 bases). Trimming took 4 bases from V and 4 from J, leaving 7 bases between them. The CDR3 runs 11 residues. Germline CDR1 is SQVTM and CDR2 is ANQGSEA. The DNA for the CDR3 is TGCAGCGTTGGGGGCGGCTATGGCTACACCTTC. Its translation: CSVGGGYGYTF.

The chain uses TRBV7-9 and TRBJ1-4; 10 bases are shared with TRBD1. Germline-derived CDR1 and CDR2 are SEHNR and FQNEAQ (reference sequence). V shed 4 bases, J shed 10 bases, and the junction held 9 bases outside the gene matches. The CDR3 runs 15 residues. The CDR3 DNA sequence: TGTGCCAGCAGCTCCACCGGGACAGGGGTAGCAAAACTGTTTTTT. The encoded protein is CASSSTGTGVAKLFF. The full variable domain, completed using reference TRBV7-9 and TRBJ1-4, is DTGVSQNPRHKITKRGQNVTFRCDPISEHNRLYWYRQTLGQGPEFLTYFQNEAQLEKSRLLSDRFSAERPKGSFSTLEIQRTEQGDSAMYLCASSSTGTGVAKLFFGSGTQLSVL.

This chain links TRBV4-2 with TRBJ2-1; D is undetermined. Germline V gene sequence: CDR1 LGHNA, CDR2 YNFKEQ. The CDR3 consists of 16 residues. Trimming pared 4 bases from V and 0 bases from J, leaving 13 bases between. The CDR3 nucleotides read TGTGCCAGCAGCCCCGTCGGCGGTAGCTCCTACAATGAGCAGTTCTTC. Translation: CASSPVGGSSYNEQFF.

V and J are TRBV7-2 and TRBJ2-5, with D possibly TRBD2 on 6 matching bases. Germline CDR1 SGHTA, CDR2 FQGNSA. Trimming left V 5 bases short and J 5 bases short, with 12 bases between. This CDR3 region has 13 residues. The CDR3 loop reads CASSLNGGETQYF. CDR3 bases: TGTGCCAGCAGCCTGAATGGGGGGGAGACCCAGTACTTC.

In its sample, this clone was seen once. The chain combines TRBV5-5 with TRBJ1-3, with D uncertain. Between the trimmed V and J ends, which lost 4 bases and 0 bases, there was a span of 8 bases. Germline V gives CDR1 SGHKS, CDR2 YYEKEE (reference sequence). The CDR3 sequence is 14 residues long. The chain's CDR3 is CASSLPSSGNTIYF. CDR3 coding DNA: TGTGCCAGCAGCCTTCCGAGCTCTGGAAACACCATATATTTT. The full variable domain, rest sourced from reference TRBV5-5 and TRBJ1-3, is DAGVTQSPTHLIKTRGQQVTLRCSPISGHKSVSWYQQVLGQGPQFIFQYYEKEERGRGNFPDRFSARQFPNYSSELNVNALLLGDSALYLCASSLPSSGNTIYFGEGSWLTVV.

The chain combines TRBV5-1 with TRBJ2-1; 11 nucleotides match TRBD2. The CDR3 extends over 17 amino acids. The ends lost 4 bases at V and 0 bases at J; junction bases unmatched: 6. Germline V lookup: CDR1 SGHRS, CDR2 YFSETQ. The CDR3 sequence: CASSTSGGLSSYNEQFF. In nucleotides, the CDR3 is TGCGCCAGCAGCACTAGCGGGGGCCTCAGCTCCTACAATGAGCAGTTCTTC.

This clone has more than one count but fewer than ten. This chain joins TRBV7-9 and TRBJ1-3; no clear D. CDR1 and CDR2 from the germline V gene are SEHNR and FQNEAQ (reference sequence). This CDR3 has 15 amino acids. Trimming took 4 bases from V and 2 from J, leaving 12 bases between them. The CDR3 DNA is TGTGCCAGCAGCTCCCTAGGATCCGCTGGAAACACCATATATTTT. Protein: CASSSLGSAGNTIYF.

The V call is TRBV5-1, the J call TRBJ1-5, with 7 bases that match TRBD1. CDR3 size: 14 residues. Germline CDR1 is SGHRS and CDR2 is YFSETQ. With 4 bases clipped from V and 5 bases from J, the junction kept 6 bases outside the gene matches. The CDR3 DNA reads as TGCGCCAGCAGCCTAGACAGGGCCGATCAGCCCCAGCATTTT. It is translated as CASSLDRADQPQHF. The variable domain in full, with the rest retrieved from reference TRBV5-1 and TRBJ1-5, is KAGVTQTPRYLIKTRGQQVTLSCSPISGHRSVSWYQQTPGQGLQFLFEYFSETQRNKGNFPGRFSGRQFSNSRSEMNVSTLELGDSALYLCASSLDRADQPQHFGDGTRLSIL.

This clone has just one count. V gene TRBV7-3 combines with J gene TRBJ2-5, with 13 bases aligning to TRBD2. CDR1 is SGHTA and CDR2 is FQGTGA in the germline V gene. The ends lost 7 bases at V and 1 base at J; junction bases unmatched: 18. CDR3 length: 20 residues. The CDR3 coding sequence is TGTGCCAGCAATTGGACTATCACGGCGGGACTAGCGGGGTCCCAAGAGACCCAGTACTTC. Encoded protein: CASNWTITAGLAGSQETQYF.

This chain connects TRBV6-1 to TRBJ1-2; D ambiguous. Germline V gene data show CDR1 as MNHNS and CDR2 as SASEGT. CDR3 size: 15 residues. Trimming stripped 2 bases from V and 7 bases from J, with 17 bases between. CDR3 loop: CASSELTTGVGGYTF. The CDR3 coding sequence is TGTGCCAGCAGTGAACTTACGACCGGGGTTGGTGGCTACACCTTC.

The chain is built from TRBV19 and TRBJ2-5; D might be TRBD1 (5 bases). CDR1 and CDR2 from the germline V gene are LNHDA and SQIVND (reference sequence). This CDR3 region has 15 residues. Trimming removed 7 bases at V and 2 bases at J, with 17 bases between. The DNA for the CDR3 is TGTGCCAGTAAAACTCCCGGGTCAGGGCAAGAGACCCAGTACTTC. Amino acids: CASKTPGSGQETQYF.

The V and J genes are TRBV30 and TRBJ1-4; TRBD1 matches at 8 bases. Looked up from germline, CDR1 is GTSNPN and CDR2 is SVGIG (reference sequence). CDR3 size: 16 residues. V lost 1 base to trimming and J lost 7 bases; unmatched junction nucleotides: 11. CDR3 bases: TGTGCCTGGAGTGGGGATACAGGGGGTAAAGGTGAAAAACTGTTTTTT. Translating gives CAWSGDTGGKGEKLFF.

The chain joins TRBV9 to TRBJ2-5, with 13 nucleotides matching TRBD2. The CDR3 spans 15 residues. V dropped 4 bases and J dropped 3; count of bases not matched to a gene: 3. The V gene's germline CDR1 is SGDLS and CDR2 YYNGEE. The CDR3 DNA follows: TGTGCCAGCAGCACAGGGACTAGCGGGAAAGAGACCCAGTACTTC. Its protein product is CASSTGTSGKETQYF.

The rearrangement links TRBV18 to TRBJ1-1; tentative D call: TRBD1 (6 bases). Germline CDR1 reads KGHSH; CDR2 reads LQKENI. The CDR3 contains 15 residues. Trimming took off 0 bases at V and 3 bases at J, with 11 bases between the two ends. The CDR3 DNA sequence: TGTGCCAGCTCACCACCCCAGGGGCTGGACACTGAAGCTTTCTTT. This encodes CASSPPQGLDTEAFF.

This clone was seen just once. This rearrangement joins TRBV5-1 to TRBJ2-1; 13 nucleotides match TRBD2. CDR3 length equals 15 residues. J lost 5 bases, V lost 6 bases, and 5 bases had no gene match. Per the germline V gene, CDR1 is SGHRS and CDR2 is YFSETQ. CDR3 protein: CASTIGLAGDNEQFF. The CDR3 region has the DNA TGCGCCAGCACCATCGGACTAGCGGGGGACAATGAGCAGTTCTTC.

The CDR3 here is CASSLGGGGYEQYF. In DNA form, the CDR3 reads TGTGCCAGCAGCTTAGGCGGGGGGGGGTACGAGCAGTACTTC. The V call is TRBV7-2, the J call TRBJ2-7, with 9 bases fitting TRBD2. Germline-derived CDR1 and CDR2 are SGHTA and FQGNSA. V shed 1 base, J shed 4 bases, and the junction held 2 bases outside the gene matches. The length of the CDR3 is 14 residues.

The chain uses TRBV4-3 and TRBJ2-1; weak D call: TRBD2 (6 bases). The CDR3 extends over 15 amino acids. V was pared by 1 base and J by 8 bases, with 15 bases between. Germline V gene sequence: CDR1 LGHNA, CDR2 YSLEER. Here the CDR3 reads CASSQGRLGKDEQFF. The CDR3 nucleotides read TGCGCCAGCAGCCAAGGCCGACTAGGGAAAGATGAGCAGTTCTTC.

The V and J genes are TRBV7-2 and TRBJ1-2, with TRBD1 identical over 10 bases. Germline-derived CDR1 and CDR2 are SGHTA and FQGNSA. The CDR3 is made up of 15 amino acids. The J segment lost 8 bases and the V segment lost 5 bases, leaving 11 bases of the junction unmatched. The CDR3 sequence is CASSPWRQGAIGYTF. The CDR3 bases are TGTGCCAGCAGCCCATGGCGACAGGGGGCTATAGGCTACACCTTC.

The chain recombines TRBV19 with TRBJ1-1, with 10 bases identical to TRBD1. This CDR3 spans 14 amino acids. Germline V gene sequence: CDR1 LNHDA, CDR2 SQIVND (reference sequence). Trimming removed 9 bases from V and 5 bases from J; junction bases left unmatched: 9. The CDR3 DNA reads TGTGCCAGCCAGACAGGGGGCGAGAGGACTGAAGCTTTCTTT. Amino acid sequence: CASQTGGERTEAFF. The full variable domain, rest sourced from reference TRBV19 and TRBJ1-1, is DGGITQSPKYLFRKEGQNVTLSCEQNLNHDAMYWYRQDPGQGLRLIYYSQIVNDFQKGDIAEGYSVSREKKESFPLTVTSAQKNPTAFYLCASQTGGERTEAFFGQGTRLTVV.

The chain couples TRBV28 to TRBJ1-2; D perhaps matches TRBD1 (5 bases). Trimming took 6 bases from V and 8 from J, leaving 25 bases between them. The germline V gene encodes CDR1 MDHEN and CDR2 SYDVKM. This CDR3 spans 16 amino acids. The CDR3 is CASSPDTSPPYEGYTF. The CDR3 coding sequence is TGTGCCAGCAGCCCGGACACCTCTCCCCCTTATGAAGGCTACACCTTC.

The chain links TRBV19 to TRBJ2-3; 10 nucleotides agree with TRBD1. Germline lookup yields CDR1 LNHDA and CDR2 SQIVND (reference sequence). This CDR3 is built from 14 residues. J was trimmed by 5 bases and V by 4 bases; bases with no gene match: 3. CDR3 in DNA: TGTGCCAGTAGTACCGACAGGGGGCGAGATACGCAGTATTTT. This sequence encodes CASSTDRGRDTQYF.

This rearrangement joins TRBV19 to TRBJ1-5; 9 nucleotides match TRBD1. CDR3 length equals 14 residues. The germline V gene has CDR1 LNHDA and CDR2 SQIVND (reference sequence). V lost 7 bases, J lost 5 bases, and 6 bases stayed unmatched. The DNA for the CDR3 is TGTGCCAGTACTGGACAGGGGCCTCATCAGCCCCAGCATTTT. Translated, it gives CASTGQGPHQPQHF.

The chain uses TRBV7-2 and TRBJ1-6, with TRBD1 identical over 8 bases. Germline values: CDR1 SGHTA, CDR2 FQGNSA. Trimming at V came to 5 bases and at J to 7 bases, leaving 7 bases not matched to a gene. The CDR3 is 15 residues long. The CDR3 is CASSPRQGINSPLHF. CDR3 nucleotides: TGTGCCAGCAGCCCTCGACAGGGGATCAATTCACCCCTCCACTTT.

CDR3 protein: CASDQGAGGYGYTF. In nucleotides, the CDR3 is TGTGCCAGCGACCAAGGGGCAGGGGGATATGGCTACACCTTC. This chain uses TRBV19 with TRBJ1-2; 7 bases are a match to TRBD1. The CDR3 loop spans 14 amino acids. CDR1 and CDR2 (germline): LNHDA, SQIVND (reference sequence). V lost 9 bases, J lost 5 bases, and 12 bases stayed unmatched.

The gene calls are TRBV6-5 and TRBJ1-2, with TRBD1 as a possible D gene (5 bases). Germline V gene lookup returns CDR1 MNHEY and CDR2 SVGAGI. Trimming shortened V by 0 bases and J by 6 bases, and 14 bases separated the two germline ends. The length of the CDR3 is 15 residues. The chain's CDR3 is CASSYSSGPPDGYTF. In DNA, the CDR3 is TGTGCCAGCAGTTACTCGTCAGGGCCCCCCGATGGCTACACCTTC.

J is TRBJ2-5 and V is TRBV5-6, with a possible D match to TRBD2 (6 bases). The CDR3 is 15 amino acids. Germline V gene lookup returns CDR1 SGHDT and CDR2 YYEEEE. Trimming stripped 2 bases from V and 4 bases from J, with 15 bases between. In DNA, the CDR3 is TGTGCCAGCAGCTTATACGGCGCGGGGTCAGAGACCCAGTACTTC. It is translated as CASSLYGAGSETQYF.

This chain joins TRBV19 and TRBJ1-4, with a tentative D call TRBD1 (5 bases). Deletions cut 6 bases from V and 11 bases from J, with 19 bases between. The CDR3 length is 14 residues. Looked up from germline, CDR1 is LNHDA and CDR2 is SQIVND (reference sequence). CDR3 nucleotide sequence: TGTGCCAGTAGGGGTCGGGGGTCAATGTGGAAACTGTTTTTT. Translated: CASRGRGSMWKLFF.